This T cell receptor (beta chain) originates from a study of control samples from healthy donors and cancer patients. Sequencing used immunoSEQ multiplex PCR; TCRdb keeps in-frame clones, though not all of them. The repertoire includes tens of thousands of clones, about four fifths of them detected once, and more than 13% sits in the top ten. Germline V gives CDR1 MNHEY, CDR2 SVGAGI. CDR3 length: 15 amino acids. The trim removed 5 bases at V and 8 bases at J, leaving 12 bases unmatched. Input material: blood. The rearrangement joins TRBV6-5 to TRBJ1-2, with 9 bases fitting TRBD1. This TCR was sampled from a man between 45 and 60 years old in good health. CDR3 bases: TGTGCCAGCAGTATCGGACAGGGGAGGGGATGGGGCTACACCTTC. Translated: CASSIGQGRGWGYTF.